These T cell receptor beta chains were read from a single sample in a study of T cell repertoires in cytomegalovirus infection. TCRdb reprocessed the reads via MiXCR and lists one record per CDR3 protein. The data show 170,000 or so distinct CDR3 sequences, with roughly a sixth seen just once and under 30% held by the top ten. The material sequenced was CD8+ T cells from PBMCs. All receptors derive from a human donor in good health (CMV status not recorded). Some clones in this sample may be carry-over from other donors' samples. CDR3s include the opening cysteine and the closing phenylalanine or tryptophan. Fields, in order: CDR3 protein, CDR3 DNA, J gene, clone size, V gene, D gene. D genes are given only for firm matches. For some rows the clone size is stated as once, few or many, or as a class when expanded; others skip it.

CDR3 protein: CASSYLGRTLSGNTIYF
CDR3 DNA: TGTGCCAGCAGTTACCTGGGCAGAACTCTCTCTGGAAACACCATATATTTT
J gene: TRBJ1-3
clone size: NA
V gene: TRBV6-2/TRBV6-3
D gene: NA

CDR3 protein: CASSRKYSNQPQHF
CDR3 DNA: TGCGCCAGCAGTAGGAAATATAGCAATCAGCCCCAGCATTTT
J gene: TRBJ1-5
clone size: NA
V gene: TRBV10-2
D gene: NA

CDR3 protein: CASSSGLVYEQYF
CDR3 DNA: TGTGCCAGCAGCTCCGGACTAGTCTACGAGCAGTACTTC
J gene: TRBJ2-7
clone size: many
V gene: TRBV7-2
D gene: TRBD2

CDR3 protein: CASRSWRWEKLFF
CDR3 DNA: TGTGCCAGCAGATCTTGGAGGTGGGAAAAACTGTTTTTT
J gene: TRBJ1-4
clone size: few
V gene: TRBV6-1
D gene: NA

CDR3 protein: CASSEERGNYEQYF
CDR3 DNA: TGTGCCAGCAGTGAAGAGCGGGGGAACTACGAGCAGTACTTC
J gene: TRBJ2-7
clone size: few
V gene: TRBV6-4
D gene: TRBD2

CDR3 protein: CSAETRDGGHGYTF
CDR3 DNA: TGCAGTGCCGAAACCCGGGACGGCGGGCACGGCTACACCTTC
J gene: TRBJ1-2
clone size: many
V gene: TRBV20-1
D gene: NA

CDR3 protein: CASSLAPGQGNTGELFF
CDR3 DNA: TGTGCCAGCAGCTTAGCACCGGGACAGGGAAACACCGGGGAGCTGTTTTTT
J gene: TRBJ2-2
clone size: medium-sized
V gene: TRBV7-2
D gene: TRBD1

CDR3 protein: CASKLRTGELFF
CDR3 DNA: TGTGCCAGCAAGTTAAGGACCGGGGAGCTGTTTTTT
J gene: TRBJ2-2
clone size: few
V gene: TRBV6-2/TRBV6-3
D gene: NA

CDR3 protein: CASNRQATNTEAFF
CDR3 DNA: TGTGCCAGCAACAGACAGGCCACGAACACTGAAGCTTTCTTT
J gene: TRBJ1-1
clone size: NA
V gene: TRBV12-3/TRBV12-4
D gene: NA

CDR3 protein: CSARDPTGQGSYEQYF
CDR3 DNA: TGCAGTGCTAGAGATCCGACAGGCCAAGGCTCCTACGAGCAGTACTTC
J gene: TRBJ2-7
clone size: NA
V gene: TRBV20-1
D gene: NA

CDR3 protein: CASARGVGAIGFF
CDR3 DNA: TGTGCCAGCGCAAGGGGCGTCGGAGCGATTGGTTTCTTT
J gene: TRBJ1-1
clone size: NA
V gene: TRBV27
D gene: NA

CDR3 protein: CASSVGTGGVMNTEAFF
CDR3 DNA: TGTGCCAGCAGTGTTGGGACAGGGGGCGTTATGAACACTGAAGCTTTCTTT
J gene: TRBJ1-1
clone size: NA
V gene: TRBV6-6
D gene: TRBD1

CDR3 protein: CASSPGLMGGTEAFF
CDR3 DNA: TGTGCCAGCAGCCCCGGGTTGATGGGAGGCACTGAAGCTTTCTTT
J gene: TRBJ1-1
clone size: few
V gene: TRBV11-2
D gene: NA

CDR3 protein: CASGPGRQNTEAFF
CDR3 DNA: TGTGCCAGCGGTCCCGGACGACAGAACACTGAAGCTTTCTTT
J gene: TRBJ1-1
clone size: NA
V gene: TRBV28
D gene: NA

CDR3 protein: CASSDFGGNTGELFF
CDR3 DNA: TGTGCCAGCAGTGACTTTGGAGGGAACACCGGGGAGCTGTTTTTT
J gene: TRBJ2-2
clone size: few
V gene: TRBV2
D gene: NA

CDR3 protein: CASSLLAGGAYNEQFF
CDR3 DNA: TGTGCCAGCAGCTTATTGGCGGGGGGGGCCTACAATGAGCAGTTCTTC
J gene: TRBJ2-1
clone size: NA
V gene: TRBV7-2
D gene: TRBD2

CDR3 protein: CASSPGHLYGYTF
CDR3 DNA: TGTGCCAGCAGTCCCGGACACCTCTATGGCTACACCTTC
J gene: TRBJ1-2
clone size: NA
V gene: TRBV7-9
D gene: NA

CDR3 protein: CASSPALRSYEQYF
CDR3 DNA: TGTGCCAGCAGCCCTGCGCTCCGCTCCTACGAGCAGTACTTC
J gene: TRBJ2-7
clone size: few
V gene: TRBV9
D gene: NA

CDR3 protein: CASSLDTGATGHNEQFF
CDR3 DNA: TGTGCCAGCAGCTTGGATACAGGGGCCACGGGACACAATGAGCAGTTCTTC
J gene: TRBJ2-1
clone size: few
V gene: TRBV11-2
D gene: TRBD1

CDR3 protein: CSARDLGETDTQYF
CDR3 DNA: TGCAGTGCTAGAGATCTAGGGGAAACAGATACGCAGTATTTT
J gene: TRBJ2-3
clone size: NA
V gene: TRBV20-1
D gene: NA

CDR3 protein: CASSLMGEKLFF
CDR3 DNA: TGTGCCAGCAGTCTAATGGGTGAAAAACTGTTTTTT
J gene: TRBJ1-4
clone size: few
V gene: TRBV12-3/TRBV12-4
D gene: NA

CDR3 protein: CASSSETGGGGYTF
CDR3 DNA: TGTGCCAGCAGTTCCGAGACAGGGGGAGGTGGCTACACCTTC
J gene: TRBJ1-2
clone size: few
V gene: TRBV13
D gene: TRBD1

CDR3 protein: CASSFRAYAYNEQFF
CDR3 DNA: TGTGCCAGCAGCTTTAGGGCTTATGCCTACAATGAGCAGTTCTTC
J gene: TRBJ2-1
clone size: few
V gene: TRBV7-9
D gene: NA

CDR3 protein: CASSYLGLSSYNEQFF
CDR3 DNA: TGTGCCAGCAGTTACCTTGGACTTTCCTCCTACAATGAGCAGTTCTTC
J gene: TRBJ2-1
clone size: NA
V gene: TRBV6-2/TRBV6-3
D gene: NA

CDR3 protein: CSAFSIGVANTIYF
CDR3 DNA: TGCAGTGCCTTTTCCATAGGGGTAGCGAACACCATATATTTT
J gene: TRBJ1-3
clone size: NA
V gene: TRBV20-1
D gene: NA

CDR3 protein: CASSFLASTSYEQYF
CDR3 DNA: TGTGCCAGCAGCTTTCTCGCCAGTACTTCCTACGAGCAGTACTTC
J gene: TRBJ2-7
clone size: few
V gene: TRBV11-2
D gene: NA

CDR3 protein: CASSRGSYNSPLHF
CDR3 DNA: TGTGCCAGCAGTCGGGGCTCCTATAATTCACCCCTCCACTTT
J gene: TRBJ1-6
clone size: NA
V gene: TRBV12-3/TRBV12-4
D gene: NA

CDR3 protein: CASTTTGNYGYTF
CDR3 DNA: TGTGCCAGCACCACGACAGGGAACTATGGCTACACCTTC
J gene: TRBJ1-2
clone size: NA
V gene: TRBV7-1
D gene: TRBD1

CDR3 protein: CASTWTSYNSPLHF
CDR3 DNA: TGTGCCAGCACTTGGACAAGTTATAATTCACCCCTCCACTTT
J gene: TRBJ1-6
clone size: NA
V gene: TRBV28
D gene: NA

CDR3 protein: CASSSVPGQGLFYEQYF
CDR3 DNA: TGTGCCAGCAGCAGCGTCCCGGGACAGGGTTTGTTTTACGAGCAGTACTTC
J gene: TRBJ2-7
clone size: NA
V gene: TRBV7-2
D gene: TRBD1

CDR3 protein: CSARGQGLADAYEQYF
CDR3 DNA: TGCAGTGCTAGAGGGCAAGGACTAGCGGATGCCTACGAGCAGTACTTC
J gene: TRBJ2-7
clone size: NA
V gene: TRBV20-1
D gene: TRBD2

CDR3 protein: CASGTVAGGYTF
CDR3 DNA: TGTGCCAGCGGGACGGTGGCCGGTGGCTACACCTTC
J gene: TRBJ1-2
clone size: NA
V gene: TRBV28
D gene: NA

CDR3 protein: CASAGDMYGYTF
CDR3 DNA: TGTGCCTCCGCCGGGGATATGTATGGCTACACCTTC
J gene: TRBJ1-2
clone size: few
V gene: TRBV27
D gene: NA

CDR3 protein: CASSLLGAPETQYF
CDR3 DNA: TGTGCCAGCAGCCTTTTGGGGGCCCCAGAGACCCAGTACTTC
J gene: TRBJ2-5
clone size: few
V gene: TRBV11-3
D gene: NA

CDR3 protein: CASSQDRGGSNQPQHF
CDR3 DNA: TGCGCCAGCAGCCAAGATCGAGGAGGGTCCAATCAGCCCCAGCATTTT
J gene: TRBJ1-5
clone size: few
V gene: TRBV4-1
D gene: NA

CDR3 protein: CASSRTDSAANYGYTF
CDR3 DNA: TGTGCCAGCAGCCGGACGGACAGCGCAGCTAACTATGGCTACACCTTC
J gene: TRBJ1-2
clone size: NA
V gene: TRBV7-9
D gene: NA

CDR3 protein: CASSSTGPNEKLFF
CDR3 DNA: TGTGCCAGCAGCTCAACAGGTCCTAATGAAAAACTGTTTTTT
J gene: TRBJ1-4
clone size: few
V gene: TRBV7-9
D gene: NA

CDR3 protein: CASSRERYTKDEKLFF
CDR3 DNA: TGCGCCAGCAGCCGAGAGCGGTACACGAAGGATGAAAAACTGTTTTTT
J gene: TRBJ1-4
clone size: few
V gene: TRBV4-1
D gene: NA

CDR3 protein: CASSWTGGRGANVLTF
CDR3 DNA: TGTGCCAGCAGTTGGACAGGGGGCCGTGGGGCCAACGTCCTGACTTTC
J gene: TRBJ2-6
clone size: many
V gene: TRBV7-8
D gene: TRBD1

CDR3 protein: CASSSGQNNSPLHF
CDR3 DNA: TGTGCCAGCAGCTCGGGACAGAATAATTCACCCCTCCACTTT
J gene: TRBJ1-6
clone size: NA
V gene: TRBV9
D gene: TRBD1

CDR3 protein: CASSLGSAADEQYF
CDR3 DNA: TGTGCCAGCAGCTTAGGGTCGGCTGCGGACGAGCAGTACTTC
J gene: TRBJ2-7
clone size: NA
V gene: TRBV7-9
D gene: NA

CDR3 protein: CASSLMVEMNTEAFF
CDR3 DNA: TGTGCCAGCAGTTTAATGGTAGAAATGAACACTGAAGCTTTCTTT
J gene: TRBJ1-1
clone size: few
V gene: TRBV28
D gene: NA

CDR3 protein: CASSSTGLPDNEQFF
CDR3 DNA: TGTGCCAGCAGTTCGACGGGTCTCCCTGACAATGAGCAGTTCTTC
J gene: TRBJ2-1
clone size: few
V gene: TRBV6-4
D gene: NA

CDR3 protein: CAISGGGGNYGYTF
CDR3 DNA: TGTGCCATCAGTGGTGGAGGGGGGAACTATGGCTACACCTTC
J gene: TRBJ1-2
clone size: NA
V gene: TRBV10-3
D gene: NA

CDR3 protein: CASSLSGLADGTDTQYF
CDR3 DNA: TGTGCCAGCAGTTTGTCGGGACTAGCGGACGGCACAGATACGCAGTATTTT
J gene: TRBJ2-3
clone size: few
V gene: TRBV28
D gene: TRBD2

CDR3 protein: CASSLASSGGRETQYF
CDR3 DNA: TGTGCCAGCAGCTTAGCGTCTAGCGGGGGCCGAGAGACCCAGTACTTC
J gene: TRBJ2-5
clone size: many
V gene: TRBV7-2
D gene: TRBD2

CDR3 protein: CASSLSTGPLEKLFF
CDR3 DNA: TGTGCCAGCAGCTTATCGACGGGGCCCTTGGAAAAACTGTTTTTT
J gene: TRBJ1-4
clone size: few
V gene: TRBV7-8
D gene: NA